This T cell receptor beta chain was captured in a study of graft-versus-host responses after intestinal transplantation. Study summary: Anti-thymocyte globulin was used for induction in all recipients, who then took tacrolimus and steroids for approximately 3 years. General study results and limits: Association was observed between peak circulating GvH clone levels and early post-transplant HvG declines. Patients who carried graft-donor T cell macrochimerism also had high graft-versus-host to host-versus-graft clonal ratios in their allografts.

Sequencing used immunoSEQ multiplex PCR; TCRdb keeps in-frame clones, though not all of them. The sample lists around 9,000 clones, around a third occurring once. Co-plated with around 200,000 CFSE-labeled responder cells were around 200,000 irradiated, violet-dye-labeled stimulator cells. Sorting of proliferating CFSE-low CD3+CD4+ and CD3+CD8+ responders took place after the reaction. The material was alloreactive CD8+ T cells from a mixed lymphocyte reaction culture, obtained before transplantation. Subset defined: CFSE-low proliferating T cells sorted from roughly 6-day pre-transplant mixed lymphocyte reaction (GvH or HvG direction). The receptor comes from a human patient who was an organ donor for intestinal transplantation.

The CDR3 protein is CASSQEVRTSYEQYF. The CDR3 DNA sequence: TGCGCCAGCAGCCAAGAGGTCCGTACCTCCTACGAGCAGTACTTC. The V and J genes are TRBV4-1 and TRBJ2-5; D is uncertain. The J call may not be correct, given that the DNA end is closer to TRBJ2-7. Germline V CDR1 and CDR2: MGHRA, YSYEKL. The CDR3 covers 15 residues.